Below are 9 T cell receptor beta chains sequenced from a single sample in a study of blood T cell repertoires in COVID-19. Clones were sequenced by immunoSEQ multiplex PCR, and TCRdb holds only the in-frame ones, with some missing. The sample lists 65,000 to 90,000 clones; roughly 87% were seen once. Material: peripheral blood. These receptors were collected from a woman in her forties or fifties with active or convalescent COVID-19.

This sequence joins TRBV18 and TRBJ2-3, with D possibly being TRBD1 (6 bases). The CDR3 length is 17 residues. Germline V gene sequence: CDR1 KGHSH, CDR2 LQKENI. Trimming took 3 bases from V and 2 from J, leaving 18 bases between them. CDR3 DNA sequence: TGTGCCAGCTCACCCTCCGCAGGGGTCCAACTCACAGATACGCAGTATTTT. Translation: CASSPSAGVQLTDTQYF.

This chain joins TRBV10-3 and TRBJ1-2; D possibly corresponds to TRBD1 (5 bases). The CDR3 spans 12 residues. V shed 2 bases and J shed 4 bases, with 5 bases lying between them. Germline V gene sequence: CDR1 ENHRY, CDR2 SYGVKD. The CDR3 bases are TGTGCCATCAGTGAGACAGGCTATGGCTACACCTTC. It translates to CAISETGYGYTF.

CDR3 region: CASTRDDSNEAFF. In DNA, the CDR3 is TGTGCCAGCACCCGTGACGACAGTAATGAAGCTTTCTTT. The V call is TRBV12-3 or TRBV12-4, the J call TRBJ1-1; D perhaps matches TRBD1 (5 bases). V lost 7 bases and J lost 7, with 16 bases in between. The CDR3 runs to 13 residues.

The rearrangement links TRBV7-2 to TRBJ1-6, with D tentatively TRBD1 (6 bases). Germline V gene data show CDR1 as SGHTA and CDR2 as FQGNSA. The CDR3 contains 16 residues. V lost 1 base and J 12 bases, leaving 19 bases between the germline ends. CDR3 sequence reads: CASSLEAGRGFIPLHF. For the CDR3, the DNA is TGTGCCAGCAGCTTAGAGGCAGGGAGGGGGTTCATACCCCTCCACTTT.

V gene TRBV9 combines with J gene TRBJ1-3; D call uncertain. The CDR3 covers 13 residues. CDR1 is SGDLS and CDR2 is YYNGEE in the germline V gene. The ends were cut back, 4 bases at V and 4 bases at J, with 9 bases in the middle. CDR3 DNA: TGTGCCAGCAGCAGTACGGAGGGAAACACCATATATTTT. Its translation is CASSSTEGNTIYF. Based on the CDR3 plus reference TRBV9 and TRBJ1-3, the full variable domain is DSGVTQTPKHLITATGQRVTLRCSPRSGDLSVYWYQQSLDQGLQFLIQYYNGEERAKGNILERFSAQQFPDLHSELNLSSLELGDSALYFCASSSTEGNTIYFGEGSWLTVV.

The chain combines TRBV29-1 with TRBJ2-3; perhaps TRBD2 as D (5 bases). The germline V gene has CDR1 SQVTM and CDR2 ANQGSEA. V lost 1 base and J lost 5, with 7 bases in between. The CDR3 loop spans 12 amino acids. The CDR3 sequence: CSVEGAGDTQYF. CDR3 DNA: TGCAGCGTTGAAGGGGCGGGAGATACGCAGTATTTT.

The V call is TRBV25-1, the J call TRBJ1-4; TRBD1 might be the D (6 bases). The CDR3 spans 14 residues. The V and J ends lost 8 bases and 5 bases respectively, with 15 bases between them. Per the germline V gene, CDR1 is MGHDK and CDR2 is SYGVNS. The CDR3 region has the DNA TGTGCCAGCCGAGGGGGAGCCGAGAATGAAAAACTGTTTTTT. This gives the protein CASRGGAENEKLFF. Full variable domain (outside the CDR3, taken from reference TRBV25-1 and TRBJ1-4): EADIYQTPRYLVIGTGKKITLECSQTMGHDKMYWYQQDPGMELHLIHYSYGVNSTEKGDLSSESTVSRIRTEHFPLTLESARPSHTSQYLCASRGGAENEKLFFGSGTQLSVL.

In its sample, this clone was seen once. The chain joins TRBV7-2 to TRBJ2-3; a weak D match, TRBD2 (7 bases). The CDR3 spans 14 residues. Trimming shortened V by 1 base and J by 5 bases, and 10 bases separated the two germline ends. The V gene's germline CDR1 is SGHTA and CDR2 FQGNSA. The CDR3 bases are TGTGCCAGCAGCTTAGAGGGGGGGCTAGATACGCAGTATTTT. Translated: CASSLEGGLDTQYF.

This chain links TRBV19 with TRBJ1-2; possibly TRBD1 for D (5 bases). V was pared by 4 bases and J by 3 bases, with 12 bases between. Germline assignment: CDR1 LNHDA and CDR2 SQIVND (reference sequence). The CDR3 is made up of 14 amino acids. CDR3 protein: CASSKVGADYGYTF. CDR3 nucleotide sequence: TGTGCCAGTAGTAAGGTTGGGGCGGACTATGGCTACACCTTC.